The 9 T cell receptor beta chains given below trace back to one sample, sequenced in a study of OX40 agonist ivuxolimab in advanced cancers. Sequenced by immunoSEQ multiplex PCR; TCRdb stores in-frame clones only, minus some. The data hold 50,000 to 55,000 clones, with roughly 90% observed a single time. The sample consisted of CD4+ or CD8+ T cells sorted from blood, taken in a trial of the OX40 agonist ivuxolimab. These receptors originate from an adult with an advanced solid tumor such as melanoma, head and neck, liver or kidney cancer.

The gene calls are TRBV4-1 and TRBJ2-7, with D perhaps matching TRBD1 or TRBD2 (6 bases each). V lost 0 bases to trimming and J lost 5 bases, with 17 bases between them. There are 16 residues in the CDR3. Germline loops: CDR1 MGHRA, CDR2 YSYEKL. CDR3 nucleotides: TGCGCCAGCAGCCAAGAGGGGGGCGGGTTGAGGAACGAGCAGTACTTC. This translates into CASSQEGGGLRNEQYF.

This rearrangement joins TRBV30 to TRBJ1-5; possible D gene TRBD1, 5 bases. The germline V gene has CDR1 GTSNPN and CDR2 SVGIG (reference sequence). Trimming took off 2 bases at V and 7 bases at J, with 18 bases between the two ends. This CDR3 comprises 15 residues. CDR3 nucleotide sequence: TGTGCCTGGAGTCTCGGCGGGGGTCAAAGACAGCCCCAGCATTTT. It translates to CAWSLGGGQRQPQHF.

This rearrangement joins TRBV6-1 to TRBJ2-1, with D possibly matching TRBD1 (5 bases). Deletions cut 1 base from V and 9 bases from J, with 10 bases between. The CDR3 is 13 residues long. Per germline, CDR1 MNHNS and CDR2 SASEGT. The CDR3 DNA reads TGTGCCAGCAGTGAAGAGGGGTACGGTGAGCAGTTCTTC. Its translation is CASSEEGYGEQFF.

This chain links TRBV11-2 with TRBJ1-3; no definite D call. V lost 2 bases and J 3 bases, leaving 8 bases between the germline ends. CDR3 length: 14 amino acids. The V gene's germline CDR1 is SGHAT and CDR2 FQNNGV. The CDR3: CASSLSSSGNTIYF. In nucleotides, the CDR3 is TGTGCCAGCAGCTTAAGCAGCAGTGGAAACACCATATATTTT. Drawing the rest from reference TRBV11-2 and TRBJ1-3, the complete variable domain is EAGVAQSPRYKIIEKRQSVAFWCNPISGHATLYWYQQILGQGPKLLIQFQNNGVVDDSQLPKDRFSAERLKGVDSTLKIQPAKLEDSAVYLCASSLSSSGNTIYFGEGSWLTVV.

V is TRBV30 and J is TRBJ2-7; TRBD1 is a possible D gene (6 bases). CDR3 length: 15 residues. Deletions cut 4 bases from V and 2 bases from J, with 18 bases between. In germline, CDR1 is GTSNPN, CDR2 SVGIG (reference sequence). The CDR3 region has the DNA TGTGCCTGGACTAGTAACCAGGGGCCCCCCTACGAGCAGTACTTC. This sequence encodes CAWTSNQGPPYEQYF.

The J gene is TRBJ2-4, the V gene TRBV5-6; no firm D call. Between the trimmed V and J ends, which lost 0 bases and 0 bases, there was a span of 4 bases. Germline V gene data show CDR1 as SGHDT and CDR2 as YYEEEE. This CDR3 region has 14 residues. The CDR3 reads CASSLGGAKNIQYF. The CDR3, as DNA: TGTGCCAGCAGCTTGGGGGGAGCCAAAAACATTCAGTACTTC.

V usage is TRBV27 and J usage is TRBJ2-4, with 7 nucleotides matching TRBD2. The V segment lost 6 bases and the J segment 2 bases; nucleotides outside the gene matches: 7. The CDR3 extends over 15 amino acids. The V gene's germline CDR1 is MNHEY and CDR2 SMNVEV (reference sequence). DNA of the CDR3: TGTGCCAGCAGACCGGGACTATACACCAAAAACATTCAGTACTTC. Translation: CASRPGLYTKNIQYF.

V is TRBV9 and J is TRBJ2-3; D ambiguous. The V and J ends lost 4 bases and 2 bases respectively, with 8 bases between them. This CDR3 contains 13 residues. Germline V lookup: CDR1 SGDLS, CDR2 YYNGEE. The CDR3 sequence is CASSLSLTDTQYF. For the CDR3, the DNA is TGTGCCAGCAGCCTAAGTCTCACAGATACGCAGTATTTT.

The J gene is TRBJ2-3, the V gene TRBV5-6; D is unresolved. This CDR3 region has 12 residues. V was cut by 1 base and J by 4 bases, with 4 bases left in between. Germline CDR1 is SGHDT and CDR2 is YYEEEE. Here the CDR3 DNA reads TGTGCCAGCAGCTTGTTGGCAGATACGCAGTATTTT. It is translated as CASSLLADTQYF.